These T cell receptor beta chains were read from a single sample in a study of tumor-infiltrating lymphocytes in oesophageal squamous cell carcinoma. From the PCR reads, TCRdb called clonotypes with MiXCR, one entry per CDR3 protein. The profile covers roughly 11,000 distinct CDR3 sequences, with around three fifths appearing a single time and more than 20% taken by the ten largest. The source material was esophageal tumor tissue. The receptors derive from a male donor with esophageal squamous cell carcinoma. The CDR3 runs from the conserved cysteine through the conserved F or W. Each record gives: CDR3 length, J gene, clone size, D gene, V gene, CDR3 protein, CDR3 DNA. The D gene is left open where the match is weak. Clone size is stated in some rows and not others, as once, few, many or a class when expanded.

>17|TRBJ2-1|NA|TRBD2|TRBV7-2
CASSFTSGLSSYNEQFF
TGTGCCAGCAGCTTCACTAGCGGTCTAAGCTCCTACAATGAGCAGTTCTTC
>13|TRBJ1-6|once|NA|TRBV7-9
CASSLVGNSPLHF
TGTGCCAGCAGCTTAGTAGGGAATTCACCCCTCCACTTC
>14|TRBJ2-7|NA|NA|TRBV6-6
CASSKLGGDYEQYF
TGTGCCAGCAGTAAACTAGGAGGGGATTACGAGCAGTACTTC
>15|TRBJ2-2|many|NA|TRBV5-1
CASSNGAYGTGELFF
TGCGCCAGCAGCAATGGGGCTTATGGCACCGGGGAGCTGTTTTTT
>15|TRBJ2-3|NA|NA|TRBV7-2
CASSSGGTPRDTQYF
TGTGCCAGCAGCTCCGGCGGGACCCCCAGGGATACGCAGTATTTT
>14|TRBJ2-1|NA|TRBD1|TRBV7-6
CASSAGTGGSEQFF
TGTGCCAGCAGCGCCGGGACAGGGGGCTCTGAGCAGTTCTTC
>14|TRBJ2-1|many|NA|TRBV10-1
CASSASSPYNEQFF
TGCGCCAGCAGTGCTTCTAGTCCCTACAATGAGCAGTTCTTC
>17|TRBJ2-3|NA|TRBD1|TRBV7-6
CASSLDVRDRDTDTQYF
TGTGCTAGCAGCTTAGATGTCCGGGACAGGGACACAGATACGCAGTATTTT
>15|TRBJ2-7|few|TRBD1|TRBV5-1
CASSGAGQGAYEQYF
TGCGCCAGCAGCGGAGCCGGACAGGGGGCCTACGAGCAGTACTTC
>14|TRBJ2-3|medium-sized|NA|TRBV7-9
CASSTRGGGDTQYF
TGTGCCAGCAGCACTAGGGGGGGAGGGGATACGCAGTATTTT
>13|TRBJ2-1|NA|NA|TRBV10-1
CASSEFRYNEQFF
TGCGCCAGCAGTGAATTCAGATACAATGAGCAGTTCTTC
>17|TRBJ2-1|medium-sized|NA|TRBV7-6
CASSFLAAELGGNEQFF
TGTGCCAGCAGCTTCTTAGCGGCCGAGTTGGGTGGAAATGAGCAGTTCTTC
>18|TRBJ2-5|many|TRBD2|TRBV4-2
CASSQEPSGRAIQETQYF
TGTGCCAGCAGCCAAGAACCGAGCGGGAGGGCAATACAAGAGACCCAGTACTTC
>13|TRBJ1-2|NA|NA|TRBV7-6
CASSDRSAYGYTF
TGTGCCAGCAGTGACAGGAGTGCCTATGGCTACACCTTC
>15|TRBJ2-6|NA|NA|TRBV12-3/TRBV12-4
CASSLGDFGANVLTF
TGTGCCAGCAGTTTAGGGGATTTTGGGGCCAACGTCCTGACTTTC
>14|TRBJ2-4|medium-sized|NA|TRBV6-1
CASTDPLAKNIQYF
TGTGCCAGCACCGACCCCCTAGCCAAAAACATTCAGTACTTC
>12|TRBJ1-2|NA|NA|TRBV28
CATKKLTDGYTF
TGTGCCACCAAGAAGTTGACAGACGGCTACACCTTC
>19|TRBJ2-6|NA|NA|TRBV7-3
CASSLSIGEQISGANVLTF
TGTGCCAGCAGCTTATCCATAGGGGAGCAGATCTCTGGGGCCAACGTCCTGACTTTC